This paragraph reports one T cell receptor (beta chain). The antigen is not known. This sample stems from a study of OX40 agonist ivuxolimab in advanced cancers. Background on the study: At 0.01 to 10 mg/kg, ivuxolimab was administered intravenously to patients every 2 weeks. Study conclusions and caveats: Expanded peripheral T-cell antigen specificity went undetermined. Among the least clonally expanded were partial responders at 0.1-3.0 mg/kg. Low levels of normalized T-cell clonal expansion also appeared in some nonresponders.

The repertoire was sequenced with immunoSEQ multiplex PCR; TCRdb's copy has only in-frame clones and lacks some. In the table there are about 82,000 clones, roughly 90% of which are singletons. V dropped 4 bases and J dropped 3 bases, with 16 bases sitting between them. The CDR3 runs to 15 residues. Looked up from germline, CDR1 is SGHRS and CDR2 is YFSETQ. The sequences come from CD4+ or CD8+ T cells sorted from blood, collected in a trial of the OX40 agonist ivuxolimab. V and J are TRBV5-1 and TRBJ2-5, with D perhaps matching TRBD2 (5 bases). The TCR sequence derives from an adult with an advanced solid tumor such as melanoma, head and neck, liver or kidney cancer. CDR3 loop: CASSLDSGREETQYF. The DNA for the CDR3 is TGCGCCAGCAGCCTCGATTCTGGGAGAGAAGAGACCCAGTACTTC. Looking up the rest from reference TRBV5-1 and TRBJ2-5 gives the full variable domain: KAGVTQTPRYLIKTRGQQVTLSCSPISGHRSVSWYQQTPGQGLQFLFEYFSETQRNKGNFPGRFSGRQFSNSRSEMNVSTLELGDSALYLCASSLDSGREETQYFGPGTRLLVL.